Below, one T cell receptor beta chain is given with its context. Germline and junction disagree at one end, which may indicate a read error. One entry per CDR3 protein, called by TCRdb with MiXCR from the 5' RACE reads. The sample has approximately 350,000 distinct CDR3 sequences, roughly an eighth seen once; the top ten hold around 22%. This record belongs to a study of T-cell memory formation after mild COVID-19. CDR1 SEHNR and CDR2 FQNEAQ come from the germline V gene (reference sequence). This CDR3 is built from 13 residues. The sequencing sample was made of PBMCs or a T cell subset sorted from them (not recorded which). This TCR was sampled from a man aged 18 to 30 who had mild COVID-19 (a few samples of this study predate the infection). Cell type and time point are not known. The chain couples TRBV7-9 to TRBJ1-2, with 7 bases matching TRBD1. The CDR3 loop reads CASNLQGPDGYTF. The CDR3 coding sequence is TGTGCCAGCAACTTACAGGGGCCTGATGGCTACACCTTC.